Given below is one T cell receptor (beta chain) in context. The antigen remains undetermined. PCR involved 60 Vbeta and 13 Jbeta primers. The table came from immunoSEQ multiplex PCR; TCRdb's copy has only in-frame clones and leaves some out. The sample lists about 120,000 clones, 7% to 9.5% occurring once. The data are from a study of cytomegalovirus exposure and HLA in healthy donors. Study-wide points: Clonal expansion was found to be greater in HLA-associated TCR beta chains than in equally common others in a later analysis.

This CDR3 comprises 13 residues. Trimming pared 6 bases from V and 1 base from J, leaving 9 bases between. CDR1 is MNHEY and CDR2 is SVGAGI in the germline V gene. V is TRBV6-5 and J is TRBJ1-1, with a tentative D call TRBD1 (6 bases). The sequenced sample consisted of PBMCs. The source of this sequence is a woman aged 40 to 50 in good health and CMV-seropositive. CDR3 nucleotide sequence: TGTGCCAGCAGCCGGGACAAGAACACTGAAGCTTTCTTT. It is translated as CASSRDKNTEAFF.